This is a list of T cell receptor beta chains from one sample in a study of OX40 agonist ivuxolimab in advanced cancers. This table comes from immunoSEQ multiplex PCR, and its TCRdb copy is limited to in-frame clones, with some not included. The repertoire consists of roughly 49,000 clones, with 88% occurring once and the leading ten covering 3.6%. Sample: CD4+ or CD8+ T cells sorted from blood, taken in a trial of the OX40 agonist ivuxolimab. Source of these receptors: an adult with an advanced solid tumor such as melanoma, head and neck, liver or kidney cancer. The CDR3 runs from the conserved cysteine through the conserved F or W. A D gene is named only where the DNA matches it firmly. For some rows the clone size is stated as once, few or many, or as a class when expanded; others skip it.

size	D	V	J	DNA	CDR3
-	-	TRBV6-1	TRBJ2-3	TGTGCCAGCAGAGAAACCGGGACCCGAACCTTCGGGGATACGCAGTATTTT	CASRETGTRTFGDTQYF
-	-	TRBV19	TRBJ2-1	TGTGCCAGTAGTATACTGCAGGGGTTGCTCAATGAGCAGTTCTTC	CASSILQGLLNEQFF
-	-	TRBV6-5	TRBJ1-2	TGTGCCAGCAGTTCTGGGGGGCTTGGCTATGGCTACACCTTC	CASSSGGLGYGYTF
-	TRBD1	TRBV23-1	TRBJ2-7	TGCGCCAGCAGTCAATACTGGGTACAAGACCGGGACAGGGCCTACGAGCAGTACTTC	CASSQYWVQDRDRAYEQYF
-	-	TRBV18	TRBJ2-2	TGTGCCAGCTCACCACTGAGTGGGACATACACCGGGGAGCTGTTTTTT	CASSPLSGTYTGELFF
-	-	TRBV10-1	TRBJ2-2	TGCGCCACTAGGTCGGCGAACACCGGGGAGCTGTTTTTT	CATRSANTGELFF
-	-	TRBV7-6	TRBJ2-2	TGTGCCAGCAGCTCCCGACAGGTCCAAGTAGGGGAGCTGTTTTTT	CASSSRQVQVGELFF
-	-	TRBV18	TRBJ1-4	TGTGCCAGCTCCCGGAAGGGGGGTAAAGAAAAACTGTTTTTT	CASSRKGGKEKLFF
once	TRBD1	TRBV5-6	TRBJ2-7	TGTGCCAGCAGTCTGAGGGGGCAGACGGGTGAGCAGTACTTC	CASSLRGQTGEQYF
-	-	TRBV5-1	TRBJ2-1	TGCGCCAGCAGCGCCCAACAGGGATCCTACAATGAGCAGTTCTTC	CASSAQQGSYNEQFF
once	TRBD1	TRBV6-5	TRBJ2-3	TGTGCCAGCAGCTACTGGGGACAGGGATACACAGATACGCAGTATTTT	CASSYWGQGYTDTQYF
-	TRBD1	TRBV29-1	TRBJ2-7	TGCAGCGTTCGGGACAGGGGCCCCTACGAGCAGTACTTC	CSVRDRGPYEQYF
-	TRBD1	TRBV11-3	TRBJ1-1	TGTGCCAGCAGCTTCGACAGGGACTGGTCCACTGAAGCTTTCTTT	CASSFDRDWSTEAFF
-	-	TRBV7-8	TRBJ2-5	TGTGCCAGCAGTCCACCCAAAGAGACCCAGTACTTC	CASSPPKETQYF
-	TRBD2	TRBV2	TRBJ2-3	TGTGCCAGCAGGGGACTTAGCGGGGGAGACACAGATACGCAGTATTTT	CASRGLSGGDTDTQYF
-	TRBD2	TRBV29-1	TRBJ2-6	TGCAGCGCTACTAGCGGGGCTGGGGCCAACGTCCTGACTTTC	CSATSGAGANVLTF
-	-	TRBV6-1	TRBJ1-6	TGTGCCAGCAGTGGCCGGGACTCGGGAGGCTCCTATAATTCACCCCTCCACTTT	CASSGRDSGGSYNSPLHF
-	-	TRBV18	TRBJ2-3	TGTGCCAGCTCACCAAGCACAGATACGCAGTATTTT	CASSPSTDTQYF
-	TRBD2	TRBV28	TRBJ2-1	TGTGCCAGCAGTTTGTCACTAGCGGGGGTCTATGAGCAGTTCTTC	CASSLSLAGVYEQFF
few	-	TRBV5-8	TRBJ1-6	TGTGCCAGCAGTTCTAGAGCGTATAATTCACCCCTCCACTTT	CASSSRAYNSPLHF
-	TRBD2	TRBV29-1	TRBJ2-5	TGCAGCGCCCAAGAGGCTAGTAGAGCGGGGGGGATCCAAGAGACCCAGTACTTC	CSAQEASRAGGIQETQYF
-	TRBD1	TRBV6-6	TRBJ2-7	TGTGCCAGCAGTTACACGGGGACAGGGAAGTTCTACGAGCAGTACTTC	CASSYTGTGKFYEQYF
once	-	TRBV11-3	TRBJ2-1	TGTGCCAGCAGCTTAAATGCCTGGGATGAGCAGTTCTTC	CASSLNAWDEQFF
few	-	TRBV9	TRBJ1-5	TGTGCCAGCAGCGTAGGGACAGTTAATCAGCCCCAGCATTTT	CASSVGTVNQPQHF
-	-	TRBV6-6	TRBJ1-5	TGTGCCAGCAGCACGCGCAGTCTCAATCAGCCCCAGCATTTT	CASSTRSLNQPQHF
once	-	TRBV5-1	TRBJ1-3	TGCGCCAGCAGGCCGGGACATAACGGTGGTAGTCTCGGAAACACCATATATTTT	CASRPGHNGGSLGNTIYF
once	TRBD1	TRBV6-6	TRBJ2-2	TGTGCCGGGGGACAGGGAGGCACCGGGGAGCTGTTTTTT	CAGGQGGTGELFF
-	-	TRBV7-8	TRBJ1-3	TGTGCCAGCGGGGAACAGGGCTTGGGGTACACCATATATTTT	CASGEQGLGYTIYF
-	-	TRBV4-1	TRBJ1-2	TGCGCCAGCAGCCTCCGTAATGATGGAACAGGGCATGGCTACACCTTC	CASSLRNDGTGHGYTF
few	-	TRBV27	TRBJ1-2	TGTGCCAGCAGTTTCAATCAGGGGAGATATGGCTACACCTTC	CASSFNQGRYGYTF
-	-	TRBV28	TRBJ1-5	TGTGCCAGCAGTTTAGCAGGGGAGCGTCAGCCCCAGCATTTT	CASSLAGERQPQHF
-	-	TRBV30	TRBJ1-4	TGTGCCTGGAGTATAGGGAGAACTAATGAAAAACTGTTTTTT	CAWSIGRTNEKLFF
-	-	TRBV19	TRBJ1-2	TGTGCCAGTAGTATCGGGGCCCGTACGGGGTATGGCTACACCTTC	CASSIGARTGYGYTF
-	TRBD1	TRBV19	TRBJ1-1	TGTGCCAGTACCGGGACAGTGATGAACACTGAAGCTTTCTTT	CASTGTVMNTEAFF
-	-	TRBV27	TRBJ2-5	TGTGCCAGCAGTTTACCGGGGGCGGAGACCCAGTACTTC	CASSLPGAETQYF
-	-	TRBV30	TRBJ1-3	TGTGCCTGGCACCAGGACAGACTTACCTCTGGAAACACCATATATTTT	CAWHQDRLTSGNTIYF
-	TRBD1	TRBV30	TRBJ2-7	TGTGCCTGGAGTGCAGGGGGCCCTTACGAGCAGTACTTC	CAWSAGGPYEQYF